This T cell receptor beta chain originates from a study of blood T cells in healthy people across ages. General study findings and limits: For the donors, CMV status was unknown and possibly confounded expanded clonotype changes.

Germline-derived CDR1 and CDR2 are MNHEY and SMNVEV (reference sequence). The CDR3 has 16 residues. Trimming at V came to 5 bases and at J to 7 bases, leaving 10 bases not matched to a gene. A second PCR, run for roughly 7 to 12 cycles, used a sample-barcoded 5' primer plus a J-beta primer mix. TCRdb reprocessed the 5' RACE reads via MiXCR and lists one record per CDR3 protein. The table includes some 1.4 million distinct CDR3 sequences, roughly 45% detected once. About this clonotype itself: What it recognizes is unknown.

The source is a woman in her late teens or twenties in good health. V is TRBV27 and J is TRBJ2-4, with 11 bases that match TRBD2. Input material: blood. CDR3 protein: CASSMGLAVPLNIQYF. CDR3 nucleotide sequence: TGTGCCAGCAGTATGGGACTAGCGGTTCCCCTTAACATTCAGTACTTC.